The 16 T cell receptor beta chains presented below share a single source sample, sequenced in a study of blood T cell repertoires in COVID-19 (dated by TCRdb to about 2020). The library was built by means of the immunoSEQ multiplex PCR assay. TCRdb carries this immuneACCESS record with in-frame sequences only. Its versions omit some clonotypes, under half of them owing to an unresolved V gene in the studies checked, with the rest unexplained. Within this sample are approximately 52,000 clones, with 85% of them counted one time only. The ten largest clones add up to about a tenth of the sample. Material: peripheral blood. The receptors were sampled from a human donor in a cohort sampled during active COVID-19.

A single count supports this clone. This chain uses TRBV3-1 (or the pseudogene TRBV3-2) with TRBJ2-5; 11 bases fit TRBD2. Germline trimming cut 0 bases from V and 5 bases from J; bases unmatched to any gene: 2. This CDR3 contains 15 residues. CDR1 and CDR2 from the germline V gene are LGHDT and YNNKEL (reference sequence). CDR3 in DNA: TGTGCCAGCAGCCAAGATCGACTAGCGGGGGAGACCCAGTACTTC. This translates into CASSQDRLAGETQYF.

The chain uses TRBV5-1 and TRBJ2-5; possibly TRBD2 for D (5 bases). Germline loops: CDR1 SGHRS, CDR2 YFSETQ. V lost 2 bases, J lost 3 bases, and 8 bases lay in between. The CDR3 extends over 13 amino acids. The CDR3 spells CASSFSGEETQYF. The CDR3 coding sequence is TGCGCCAGCAGCTTCTCCGGGGAAGAGACCCAGTACTTC. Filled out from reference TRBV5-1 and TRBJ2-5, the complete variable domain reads KAGVTQTPRYLIKTRGQQVTLSCSPISGHRSVSWYQQTPGQGLQFLFEYFSETQRNKGNFPGRFSGRQFSNSRSEMNVSTLELGDSALYLCASSFSGEETQYFGPGTRLLVL.

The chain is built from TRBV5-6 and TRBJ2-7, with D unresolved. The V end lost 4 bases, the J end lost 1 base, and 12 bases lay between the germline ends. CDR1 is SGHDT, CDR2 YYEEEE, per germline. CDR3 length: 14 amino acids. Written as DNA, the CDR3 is TGTGCCAGCAGCCCAGAGCTGACTTCCTACGAGCAGTACTTC. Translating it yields CASSPELTSYEQYF.

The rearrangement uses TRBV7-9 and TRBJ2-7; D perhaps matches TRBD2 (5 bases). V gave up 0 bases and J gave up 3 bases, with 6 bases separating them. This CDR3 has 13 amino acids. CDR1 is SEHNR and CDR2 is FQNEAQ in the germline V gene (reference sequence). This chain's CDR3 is CASSLAGIYEQYF. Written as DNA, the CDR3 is TGTGCCAGCAGCTTAGCCGGGATCTACGAGCAGTACTTC.

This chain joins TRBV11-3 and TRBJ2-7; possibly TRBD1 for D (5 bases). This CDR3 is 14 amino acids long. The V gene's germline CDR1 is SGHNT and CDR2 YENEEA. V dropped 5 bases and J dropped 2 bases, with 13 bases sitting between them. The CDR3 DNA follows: TGTGCCAGCAGCCGTGGGCAGGGTCCCTACGAGCAGTACTTC. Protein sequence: CASSRGQGPYEQYF.

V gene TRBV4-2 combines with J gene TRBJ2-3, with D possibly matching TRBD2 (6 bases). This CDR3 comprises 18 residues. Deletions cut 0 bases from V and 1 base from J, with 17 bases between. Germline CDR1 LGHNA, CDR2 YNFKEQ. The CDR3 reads CASSQDLVSGSRTDTQYF. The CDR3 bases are TGTGCCAGCAGCCAAGATCTCGTTAGCGGTTCTCGCACAGATACGCAGTATTTT.

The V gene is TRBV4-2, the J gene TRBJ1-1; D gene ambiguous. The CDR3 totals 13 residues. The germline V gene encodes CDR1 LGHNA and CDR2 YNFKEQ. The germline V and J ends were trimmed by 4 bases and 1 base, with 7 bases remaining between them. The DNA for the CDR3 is TGTGCCAGCAGCCGCCCAGAGAACACTGAAGCTTTCTTT. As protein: CASSRPENTEAFF.

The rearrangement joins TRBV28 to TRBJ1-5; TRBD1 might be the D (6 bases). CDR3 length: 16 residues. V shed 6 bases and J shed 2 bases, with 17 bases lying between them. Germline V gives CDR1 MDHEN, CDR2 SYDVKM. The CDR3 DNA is TGTGCCAGCAGACGCCAGGGGCCCGGGGGCAATCAGCCCCAGCATTTT. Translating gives CASRRQGPGGNQPQHF.

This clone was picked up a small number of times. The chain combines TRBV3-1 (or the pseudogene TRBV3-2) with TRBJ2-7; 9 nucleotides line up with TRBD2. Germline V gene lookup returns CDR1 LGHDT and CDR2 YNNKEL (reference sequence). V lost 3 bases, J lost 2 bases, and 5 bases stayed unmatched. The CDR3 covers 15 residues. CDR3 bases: TGTGCCAGCAGCCATGAGTTAGCGGGAGCCTACGAGCAGTACTTC. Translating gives CASSHELAGAYEQYF.

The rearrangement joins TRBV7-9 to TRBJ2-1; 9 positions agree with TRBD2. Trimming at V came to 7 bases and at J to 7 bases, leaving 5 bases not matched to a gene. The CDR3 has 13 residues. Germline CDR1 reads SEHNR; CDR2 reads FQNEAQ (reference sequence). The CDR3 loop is CASIRGRGNEQFF. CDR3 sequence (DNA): TGTGCCAGCATCCGCGGGAGGGGAAATGAGCAGTTCTTC.

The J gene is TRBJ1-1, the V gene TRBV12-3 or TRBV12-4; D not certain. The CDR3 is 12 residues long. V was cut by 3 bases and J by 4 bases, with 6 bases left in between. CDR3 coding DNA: TGTGCCAGCAGTTTTCCGGGCACTGAAGCTTTCTTT. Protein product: CASSFPGTEAFF.

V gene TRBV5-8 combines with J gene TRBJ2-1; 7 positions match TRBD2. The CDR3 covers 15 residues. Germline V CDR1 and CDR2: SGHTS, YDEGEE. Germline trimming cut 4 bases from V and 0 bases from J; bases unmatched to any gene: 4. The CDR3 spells CASSRRLASYNEQFF. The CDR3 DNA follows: TGTGCCAGCAGCAGGAGACTAGCCTCCTACAATGAGCAGTTCTTC.

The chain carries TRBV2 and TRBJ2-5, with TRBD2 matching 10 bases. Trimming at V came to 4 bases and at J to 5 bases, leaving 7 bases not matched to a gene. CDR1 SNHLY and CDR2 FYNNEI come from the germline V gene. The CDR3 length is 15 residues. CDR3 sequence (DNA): TGTGCCAGCAGTGGCTCTAGCGGGAGTGGGGAGACCCAGTACTTC. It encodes CASSGSSGSGETQYF.

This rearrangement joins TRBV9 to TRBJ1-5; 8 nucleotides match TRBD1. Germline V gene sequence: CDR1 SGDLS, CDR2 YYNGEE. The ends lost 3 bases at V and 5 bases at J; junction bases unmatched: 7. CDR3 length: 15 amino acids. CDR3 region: CASSARGQDYQPQHF. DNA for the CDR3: TGTGCCAGCAGCGCGAGGGGACAGGACTATCAGCCCCAGCATTTT.

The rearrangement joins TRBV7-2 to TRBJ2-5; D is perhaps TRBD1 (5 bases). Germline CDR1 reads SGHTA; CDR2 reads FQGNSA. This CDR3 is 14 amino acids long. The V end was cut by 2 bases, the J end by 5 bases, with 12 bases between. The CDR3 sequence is CASSLSSGSETQYF. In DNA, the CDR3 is TGTGCCAGCAGCTTATCCTCAGGGTCGGAGACCCAGTACTTC. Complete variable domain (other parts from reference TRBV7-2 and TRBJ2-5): GAGVSQSPSNKVTEKGKDVELRCDPISGHTALYWYRQSLGQGLEFLIYFQGNSAPDKSGLPSDRFSAERTGGSVSTLTIQRTQQEDSAVYLCASSLSSGSETQYFGPGTRLLVL.

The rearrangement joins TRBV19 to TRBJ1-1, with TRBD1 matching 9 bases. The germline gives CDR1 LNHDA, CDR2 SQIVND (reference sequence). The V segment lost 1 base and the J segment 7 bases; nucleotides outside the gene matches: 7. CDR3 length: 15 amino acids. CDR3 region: CASSIGTGGAGEAFF. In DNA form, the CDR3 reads TGTGCCAGTAGTATAGGAACAGGGGGCGCGGGTGAAGCTTTCTTT.